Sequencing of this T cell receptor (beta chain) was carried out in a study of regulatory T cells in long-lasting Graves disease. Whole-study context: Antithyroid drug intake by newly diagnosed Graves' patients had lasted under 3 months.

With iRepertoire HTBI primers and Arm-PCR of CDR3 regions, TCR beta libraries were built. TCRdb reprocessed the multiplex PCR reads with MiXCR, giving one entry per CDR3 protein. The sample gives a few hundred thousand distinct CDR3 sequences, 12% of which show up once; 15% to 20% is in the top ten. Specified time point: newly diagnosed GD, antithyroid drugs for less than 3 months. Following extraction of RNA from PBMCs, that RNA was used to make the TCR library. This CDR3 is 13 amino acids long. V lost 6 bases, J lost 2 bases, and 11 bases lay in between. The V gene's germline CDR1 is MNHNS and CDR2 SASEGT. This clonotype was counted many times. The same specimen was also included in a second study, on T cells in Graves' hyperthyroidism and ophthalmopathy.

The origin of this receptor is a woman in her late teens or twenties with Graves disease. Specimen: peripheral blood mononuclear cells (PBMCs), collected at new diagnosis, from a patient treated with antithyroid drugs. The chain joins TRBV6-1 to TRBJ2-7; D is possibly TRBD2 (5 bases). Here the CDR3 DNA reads TGTGCCAGCAGACCCGGGATAGCCTACGAGCAGTACTTC. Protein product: CASRPGIAYEQYF.